Following are 9 T cell receptor beta chains from one sample sequenced in a study of OX40 agonist ivuxolimab in advanced cancers. The library was built by means of the immunoSEQ multiplex PCR assay. TCRdb mirrors the immuneACCESS table, restricted to in-frame sequences. Some clones are absent from its copies; in checked studies, under half trace to an unresolved V gene, and the reason for the others is unknown. The table for this sample lists roughly 51,000 clones; around 88% of them were counted only once. Together, the top ten hold 1.4% of the sample. The specimen was CD4+ or CD8+ T cells sorted from blood, collected in a trial of the OX40 agonist ivuxolimab. These receptors all stem from an adult with an advanced solid tumor such as melanoma, head and neck, liver or kidney cancer.

The CDR3 bases are TGTGCCAGCAGCCACATTAAACGAGCGGGAACGAACGAGCAGTACTTC. Protein product: CASSHIKRAGTNEQYF. This chain joins TRBV14 and TRBJ2-7, with 7 bases identical to TRBD2. CDR3 length: 16 residues. Germline-derived CDR1 and CDR2 are SGHDN and FVKESK. V lost 3 bases, J lost 5 bases, and 13 bases stayed unmatched.

The chain couples TRBV30 to TRBJ2-5, with D maybe TRBD2 (5 bases). The CDR3 is made up of 10 amino acids. Looked up from germline, CDR1 is GTSNPN and CDR2 is SVGIG (reference sequence). V gave up 5 bases and J gave up 5 bases, with 6 bases separating them. The CDR3 coding sequence is TGTGCCTGGGGGGAGGAGACCCAGTACTTC. This sequence encodes CAWGEETQYF.

V gene TRBV10-2 combines with J gene TRBJ1-5; 8 nucleotides match TRBD1. Looked up from germline, CDR1 is WSHSY and CDR2 is SAAADI. V was clipped by 2 bases and J by 7 bases; unmatched bases: 4. The CDR3 spans 14 residues. For the CDR3, the DNA is TGCGCCAGCAGTGAGCAGGGGGCAAGCCAGCCCCAGCATTTT. Encoded protein: CASSEQGASQPQHF.

The J gene is TRBJ1-3, the V gene TRBV5-4; D uncertain. V was trimmed by 4 bases and J by 0 bases, leaving 11 bases between them. Germline-derived CDR1 and CDR2 are SGHNT and YYREEE (reference sequence). This CDR3 is 15 amino acids long. The CDR3: CASSPDIVSGNTIYF. The CDR3 nucleotides are TGTGCCAGCAGCCCCGACATTGTCTCTGGAAACACCATATATTTT.

The chain joins TRBV28 to TRBJ1-1, with TRBD1 as a possible D gene (6 bases). CDR1 MDHEN and CDR2 SYDVKM come from the germline V gene. The CDR3 covers 14 residues. Trimming pared 7 bases from V and 1 base from J, leaving 13 bases between. The CDR3 protein is CASIPDRRNTEAFF. CDR3 in DNA: TGTGCCAGCATCCCGGACAGAAGGAACACTGAAGCTTTCTTT. Complete variable domain (other parts from reference TRBV28 and TRBJ1-1): DVKVTQSSRYLVKRTGEKVFLECVQDMDHENMFWYRQDPGLGLRLIYFSYDVKMKEKGDIPEGYSVSREKKERFSLILESASTNQTSMYLCASIPDRRNTEAFFGQGTRLTVV.

This clone is a singleton in its sample. The V gene is TRBV7-2, the J gene TRBJ1-2; D is perhaps TRBD1 (6 bases). Germline CDR1 reads SGHTA; CDR2 reads FQGNSA. This CDR3 is built from 13 residues. The V end was cut by 5 bases, the J end by 2 bases, with 9 bases between. The CDR3 coding sequence is TGTGCCAGCAGCCCGGACAGAAACTATGGCTACACCTTC. Translation gives CASSPDRNYGYTF.

The rearrangement joins TRBV19 to TRBJ1-5, with D possibly TRBD1 on 5 matching bases. V lost 0 bases to trimming and J lost 5 bases, with 11 bases between them. This CDR3 region has 15 residues. Germline-derived CDR1 and CDR2 are LNHDA and SQIVND (reference sequence). As DNA, the CDR3 is TGTGCCAGTAGTATAGATGGGGGGAGTGATCAGCCCCAGCATTTT. Translation: CASSIDGGSDQPQHF. Based on the CDR3 plus reference TRBV19 and TRBJ1-5, the full variable domain is DGGITQSPKYLFRKEGQNVTLSCEQNLNHDAMYWYRQDPGQGLRLIYYSQIVNDFQKGDIAEGYSVSREKKESFPLTVTSAQKNPTAFYLCASSIDGGSDQPQHFGDGTRLSIL.

Concerning this clone itself: One junction end does not reproduce the germline sequence, and a read error may be involved. The chain joins TRBV7-7 to TRBJ2-1; 7 nucleotides line up with TRBD2. Looked up from germline, CDR1 is SSHAT and CDR2 is FNYEAQ (reference sequence). The CDR3 is 16 amino acids. Written as DNA, the CDR3 is TGTGCTAGCAGTCCGAGGCGGGGGTTCTCCTACAATGAGCAGTTCTTC. This codes for CASSPRRGFSYNEQFF.

The V call is TRBV11-2, the J call TRBJ1-3, with 7 nucleotides matching TRBD1. CDR1 and CDR2 (germline): SGHAT, FQNNGV. The CDR3 has 16 amino acids. Trimming removed 4 bases from V and 1 base from J; junction bases left unmatched: 7. The CDR3 is CASSSQGRGSGNTIYF. The DNA for the CDR3 is TGTGCCAGCAGCTCACAGGGGAGGGGATCTGGAAACACCATATATTTT.